These T cell receptor beta chains were read from a single sample in a study of glioma-infiltrating T cells after dendritic cell vaccination. Method: immunoSEQ multiplex PCR; TCRdb's copy keeps in-frame clones and lacks some. The table includes over 80,000 clones, more than 80% detected once. This specimen consisted of blood, obtained after dendritic cell vaccination. These receptors were collected from a human donor with glioblastoma. The CDR3 runs from the conserved cysteine through the conserved F or W. The D gene is left open where the match is weak. Clone size appears in some rows only: once, few, many, or a class for an expanded clone.

V,J,D,size,DNA,CDR3
TRBV7-8,TRBJ1-2,-,-,TGTGCCAGCAGCTTACAAGCAGGGGCAAACTATGGCTACACCTTC,CASSLQAGANYGYTF
TRBV19,TRBJ2-2,TRBD1,-,TGTGCCAGTACTCCCGGGACAGCGAACACCGGGGAGCTGTTTTTT,CASTPGTANTGELFF
TRBV4-1,TRBJ2-5,-,-,TGCGCCAGCAGCCCCTTTGGACTCCAAGAGACCCAGTACTTC,CASSPFGLQETQYF
TRBV7-2,TRBJ2-1,-,few,TGTGCCAGCAGCTTACCCCCAATCTCCTACAATGAGCAGTTCTTC,CASSLPPISYNEQFF
TRBV29-1,TRBJ1-5,-,-,TGCAGCGTGGCGGCACAGGAAGATCAGCCCCAGCATTTT,CSVAAQEDQPQHF
TRBV5-1,TRBJ2-1,TRBD2,-,TGCGCCAGCAGCTTGGATAGCGGGATTAGCTCCTACAATGAGCAGTTCTTC,CASSLDSGISSYNEQFF
TRBV15,TRBJ1-5,-,-,TGTGCCACCCGAATCGATGTCACAGGGCATCAGCCCCAGCATTTT,CATRIDVTGHQPQHF
TRBV6-1,TRBJ1-2,TRBD1,-,TGTGCCAGCAGTCCGGGACAGGGTACGGGTGGCTACACCTTC,CASSPGQGTGGYTF
TRBV4-1,TRBJ2-5,-,-,TGCGCCAGCAGCCAAGCCCCCCCGGGACAAAGACAAGAGACCCAGTACTTC,CASSQAPPGQRQETQYF
TRBV19,TRBJ1-1,-,-,TGTGCCAGTAGTATAATGGAGGGCACTGAAGCTTTCTTT,CASSIMEGTEAFF
TRBV6-1,TRBJ2-7,-,few,TGTGCCAGCAGTGAATTTGTGTCAGGGAACTCCTACGAGCAGTACTTC,CASSEFVSGNSYEQYF
TRBV6-1,TRBJ2-1,TRBD2,-,TGTGCCAGCACGACTAGCGGGAGCAAAAATGAGCAGTTCTTC,CASTTSGSKNEQFF
TRBV5-6,TRBJ2-3,-,-,TGTGCCAGCAGCTTGGACAGGGCCACAGATACGCAGTATTTT,CASSLDRATDTQYF
TRBV5-4,TRBJ2-3,-,few,TGTGCCAGCAGCTTTTTCCGCCGGACACAGGGCGTGTCCGAGACAGATACGCAGTATTTT,CASSFFRRTQGVSETDTQYF
TRBV9,TRBJ1-3,-,-,TGTGCCAGCAGCGTAGCCAGGGGAAACTCTGGAAACACCATATATTTT,CASSVARGNSGNTIYF
TRBV2,TRBJ1-1,-,-,TGTGCCAGCTACCGGGAGCCGCGGGAGGTGGGAGCTTTCTTT,CASYREPREVGAFF
TRBV27,TRBJ2-7,-,-,TGTGCCAGCAGTTCCGGGACATCTTACGAGCAGTACTTC,CASSSGTSYEQYF
TRBV7-9,TRBJ2-5,-,once,TGTGCCAGCAGCTTAGGCAGAAATGACCAAGAGACCCAGTACTTC,CASSLGRNDQETQYF
TRBV6-5,TRBJ2-1,TRBD2,-,TGTGCCAGCAGTTACCGGGGGGGCGCAGCCTACAATGAGCAGTTCTTC,CASSYRGGAAYNEQFF
TRBV7-3,TRBJ2-3,-,few,TGTGCCAGCAGCTCCGGGGTAATATACACAGATACGCAGTATTTT,CASSSGVIYTDTQYF
TRBV7-2,TRBJ2-3,TRBD1,-,TGTGCCAGCAGCTCCACGGGACAGGGGACAGATACGCAGTATTTT,CASSSTGQGTDTQYF
TRBV6-1,TRBJ1-2,-,-,TGTGCCAGCAGTGCAGGGGAACTTAACTATGGCTACACCTTC,CASSAGELNYGYTF
TRBV2,TRBJ2-3,TRBD1,-,TGTGCCAGCAGCAGACAGGGGCCTACAACGGCGCAGTATTTT,CASSRQGPTTAQYF
TRBV27,TRBJ1-1,-,many,TGTGCCAGCAGTCCCCAGGGAAAGTTCACTGAAGCTTTCTTT,CASSPQGKFTEAFF
TRBV9,TRBJ2-1,TRBD2,-,TGTGCCAGCAGCGCAGACCTAGCGGGAGCGCTCCATGAGCAGTTCTTC,CASSADLAGALHEQFF
TRBV6-5,TRBJ1-6,-,-,TGTGCCAGCAGTGAAGCCGCACCCCTCCACTTT,CASSEAAPLHF
TRBV6-4,TRBJ1-6,TRBD1,few,TGTGCCAGCAGTGACGGACAGGGGGATAATTCACCCCTCCACTTT,CASSDGQGDNSPLHF
TRBV7-9,TRBJ1-3,TRBD1,-,TGTGCCAGCAGCCTCGGGACAGCCTCTGGAAACACCATATATTTT,CASSLGTASGNTIYF
TRBV5-1,TRBJ1-1,-,once,TGCGCCAGCAGCCTGGACAGATCGAACACTGAAGCTTTCTTT,CASSLDRSNTEAFF